This T cell receptor (beta chain) comes out of a study of T cell repertoires in cytomegalovirus infection. Study-wide background: In the study, CMV epitopes included recently identified HLA-C-restricted and well-studied HLA-B-restricted ones. An indication of both CMV infection and matching HLA type came from public TCR beta signatures.

Study-wide findings and caveats: HLA-C-restricted TCR beta clonotypes specific for CMV led the ex vivo response.

V lost 5 bases to trimming and J lost 4 bases, with 6 bases between them. There are 12 residues in the CDR3. This clonotype was counted many times. No antigen is known for it. Each CDR3 protein gets one entry after TCRdb re-called the reads with MiXCR. This table holds about 920,000 distinct CDR3 sequences, less than 40% found once. Sequencing used cultured CD8+ T cells from PBMCs, obtained from culture after CMV antigen stimulation. V is TRBV12-3 or TRBV12-4 and J is TRBJ1-5; the D is unclear. The sequence was collected from a human donor in good health (CMV status not recorded). Some clones in this sample may be carry-over from other donors' samples. As DNA, the CDR3 is TGTGCCAGCAGTCCCCCTAATCAGCCCCAGCATTTT. The encoded protein is CASSPPNQPQHF.